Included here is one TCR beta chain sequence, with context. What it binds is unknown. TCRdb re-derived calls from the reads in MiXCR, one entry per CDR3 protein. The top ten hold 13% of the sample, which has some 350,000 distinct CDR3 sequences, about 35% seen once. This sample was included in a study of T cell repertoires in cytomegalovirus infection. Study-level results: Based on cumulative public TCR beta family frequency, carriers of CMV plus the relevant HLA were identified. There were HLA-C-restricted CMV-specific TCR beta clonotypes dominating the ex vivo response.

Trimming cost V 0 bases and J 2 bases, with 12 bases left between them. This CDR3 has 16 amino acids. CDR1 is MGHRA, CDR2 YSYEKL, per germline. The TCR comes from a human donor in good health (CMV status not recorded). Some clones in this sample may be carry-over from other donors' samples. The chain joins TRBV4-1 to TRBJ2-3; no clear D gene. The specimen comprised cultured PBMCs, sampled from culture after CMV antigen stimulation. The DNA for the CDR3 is TGCGCCAGCAGCCAAGAAGACCGGCGCCCCACAGATACGCAGTATTTT. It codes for CASSQEDRRPTDTQYF.